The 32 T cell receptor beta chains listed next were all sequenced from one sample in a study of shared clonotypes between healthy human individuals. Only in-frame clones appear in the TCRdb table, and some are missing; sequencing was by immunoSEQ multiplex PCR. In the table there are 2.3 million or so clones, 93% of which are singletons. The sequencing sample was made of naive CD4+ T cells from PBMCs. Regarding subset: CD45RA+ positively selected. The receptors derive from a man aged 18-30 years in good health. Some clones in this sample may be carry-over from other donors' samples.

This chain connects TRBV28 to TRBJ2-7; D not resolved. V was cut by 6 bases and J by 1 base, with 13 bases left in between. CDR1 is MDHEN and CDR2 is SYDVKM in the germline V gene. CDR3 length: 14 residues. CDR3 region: CASSPTHLSYEQYF. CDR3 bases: TGTGCCAGCAGCCCAACCCACTTGTCCTACGAGCAGTACTTC.

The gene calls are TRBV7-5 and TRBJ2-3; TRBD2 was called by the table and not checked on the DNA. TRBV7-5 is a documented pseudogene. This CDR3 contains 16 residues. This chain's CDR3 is CVRSPGLAGVTDTQYF. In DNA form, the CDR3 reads TGTGTCAGAAGCCCGGGACTAGCGGGAGTTACAGATACGCAGTATTTT.

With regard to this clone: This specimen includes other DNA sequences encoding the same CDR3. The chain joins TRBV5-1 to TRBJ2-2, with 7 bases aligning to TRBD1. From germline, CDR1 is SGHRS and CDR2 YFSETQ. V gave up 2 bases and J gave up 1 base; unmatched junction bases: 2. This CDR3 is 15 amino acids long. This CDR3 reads CASSLRQGNTGELFF. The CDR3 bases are TGCGCCAGCAGCTTAAGACAGGGGAACACCGGGGAGCTGTTTTTT.

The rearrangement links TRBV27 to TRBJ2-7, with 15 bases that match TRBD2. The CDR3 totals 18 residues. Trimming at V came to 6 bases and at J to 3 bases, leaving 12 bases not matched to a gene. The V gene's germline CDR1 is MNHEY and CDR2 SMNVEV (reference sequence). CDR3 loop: CASSSWTSGRAISYEQYF. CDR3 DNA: TGTGCCAGCAGCTCTTGGACTAGCGGGAGGGCAATTAGCTACGAGCAGTACTTC.

In nucleotides, the CDR3 is TGTGCCAGCTCACGCCTCAAAGAGACCCAGTACTTC. Translated: CASSRLKETQYF. V usage is TRBV18 and J usage is TRBJ2-5, with D unresolved. Trimming removed 4 bases at V and 3 bases at J, with 6 bases between. This CDR3 has 12 amino acids. Germline V lookup: CDR1 KGHSH, CDR2 LQKENI.

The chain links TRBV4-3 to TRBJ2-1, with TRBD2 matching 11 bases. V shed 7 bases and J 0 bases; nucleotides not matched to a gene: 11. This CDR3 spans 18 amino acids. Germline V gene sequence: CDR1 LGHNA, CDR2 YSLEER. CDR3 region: CASTSRSSGRASYNEQFF. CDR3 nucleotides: TGCGCCAGCACCTCTCGGAGTAGCGGGAGGGCCTCCTACAATGAGCAGTTCTTC.

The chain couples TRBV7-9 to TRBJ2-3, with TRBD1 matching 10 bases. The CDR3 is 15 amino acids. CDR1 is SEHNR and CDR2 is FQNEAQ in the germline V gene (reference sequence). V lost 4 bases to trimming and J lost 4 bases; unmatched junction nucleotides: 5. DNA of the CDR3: TGTGCCAGCAGCTCCGGGACAGGGGTGGCAGATACGCAGTATTTT. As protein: CASSSGTGVADTQYF. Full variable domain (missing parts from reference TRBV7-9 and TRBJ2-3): DTGVSQNPRHKITKRGQNVTFRCDPISEHNRLYWYRQTLGQGPEFLTYFQNEAQLEKSRLLSDRFSAERPKGSFSTLEIQRTEQGDSAMYLCASSSGTGVADTQYFGPGTRLTVL.

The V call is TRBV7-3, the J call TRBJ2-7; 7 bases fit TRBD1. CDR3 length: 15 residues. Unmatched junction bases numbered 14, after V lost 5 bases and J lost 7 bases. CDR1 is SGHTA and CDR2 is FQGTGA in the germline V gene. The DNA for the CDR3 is TGTGCCAGCAGCCTCAGACAGGGACCCGAGGGGGAGCAGTACTTC. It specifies CASSLRQGPEGEQYF.

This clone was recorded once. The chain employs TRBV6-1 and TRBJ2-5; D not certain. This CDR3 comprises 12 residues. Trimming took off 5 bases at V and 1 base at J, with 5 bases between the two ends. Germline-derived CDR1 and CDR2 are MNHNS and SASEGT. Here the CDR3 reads CASSRAQETQYF. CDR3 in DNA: TGTGCCAGCAGTCGGGCCCAAGAGACCCAGTACTTC.

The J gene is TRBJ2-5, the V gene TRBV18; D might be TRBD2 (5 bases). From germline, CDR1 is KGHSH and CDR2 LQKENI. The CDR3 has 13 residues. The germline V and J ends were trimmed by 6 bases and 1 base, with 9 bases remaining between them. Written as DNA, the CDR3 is TGTGCCAGCTCGCTCGGGATCCAAGAGACCCAGTACTTC. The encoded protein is CASSLGIQETQYF.

In DNA, the CDR3 is TGTGCCAGCAGTGGCCTGCGAGGCAATCAGCCCCAGCATTTT. Protein: CASSGLRGNQPQHF. The genes are TRBV2 and TRBJ1-5; D unclear. Germline loops: CDR1 SNHLY, CDR2 FYNNEI. The CDR3 spans 14 residues. V shed 4 bases and J shed 2 bases, with 9 bases lying between them.

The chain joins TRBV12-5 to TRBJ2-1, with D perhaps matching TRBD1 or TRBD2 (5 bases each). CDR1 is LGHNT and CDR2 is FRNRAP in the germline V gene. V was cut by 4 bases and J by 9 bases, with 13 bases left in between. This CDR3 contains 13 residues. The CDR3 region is CASGSPTRGEQFF. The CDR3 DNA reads TGTGCTAGTGGTTCCCCCACGAGGGGTGAGCAGTTCTTC. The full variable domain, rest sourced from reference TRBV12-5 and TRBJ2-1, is DARVTQTPRHKVTEMGQEVTMRCQPILGHNTVFWYRQTMMQGLELLAYFRNRAPLDDSGMPKDRFSAEMPDATLATLKIQPSEPRDSAVYFCASGSPTRGEQFFGPGTRLTVL.

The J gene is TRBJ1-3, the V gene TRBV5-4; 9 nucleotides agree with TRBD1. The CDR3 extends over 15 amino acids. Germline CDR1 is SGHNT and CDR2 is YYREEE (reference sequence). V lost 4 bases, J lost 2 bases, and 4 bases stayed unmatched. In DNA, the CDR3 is TGTGCCAGCAGCGCCGGACAGGGGACTGGAAACACCATATATTTT. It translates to CASSAGQGTGNTIYF.

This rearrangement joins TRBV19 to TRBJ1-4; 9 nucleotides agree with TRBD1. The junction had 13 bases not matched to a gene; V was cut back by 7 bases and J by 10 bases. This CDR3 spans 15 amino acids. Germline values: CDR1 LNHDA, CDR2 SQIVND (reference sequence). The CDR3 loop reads CASTVTGTGSAKLFF. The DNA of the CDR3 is TGTGCCAGTACAGTGACCGGGACAGGGAGCGCAAAACTGTTTTTT.

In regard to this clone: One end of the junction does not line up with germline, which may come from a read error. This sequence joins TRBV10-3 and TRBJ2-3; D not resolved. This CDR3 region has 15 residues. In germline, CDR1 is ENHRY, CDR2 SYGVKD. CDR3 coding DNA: TGTGCCAGCAGTCGGGCAGTCAGATCCACAGATACGCAGTATTTT. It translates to CASSRAVRSTDTQYF.

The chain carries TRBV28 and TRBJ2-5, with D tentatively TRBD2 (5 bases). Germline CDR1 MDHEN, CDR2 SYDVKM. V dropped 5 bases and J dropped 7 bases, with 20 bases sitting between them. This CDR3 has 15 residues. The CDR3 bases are TGTGCCAGCAGTAGGTCAGCGAGGGCCAAGGGGACCCAGTACTTC. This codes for CASSRSARAKGTQYF.

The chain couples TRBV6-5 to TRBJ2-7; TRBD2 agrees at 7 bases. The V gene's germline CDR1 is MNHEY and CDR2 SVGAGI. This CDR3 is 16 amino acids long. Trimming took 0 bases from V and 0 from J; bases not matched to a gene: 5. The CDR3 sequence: CASSYSTAGDSYEQYF. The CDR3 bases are TGTGCCAGCAGTTACTCGACGGCGGGAGACTCCTACGAGCAGTACTTC.

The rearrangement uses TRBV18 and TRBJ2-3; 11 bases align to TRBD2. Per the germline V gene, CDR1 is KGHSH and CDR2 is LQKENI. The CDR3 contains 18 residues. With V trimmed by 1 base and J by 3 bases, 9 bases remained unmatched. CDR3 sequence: CASSPRSLAGGRTDTQYF. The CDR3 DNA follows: TGTGCCAGCTCACCACGTTCCCTAGCGGGAGGAAGGACAGATACGCAGTATTTT.

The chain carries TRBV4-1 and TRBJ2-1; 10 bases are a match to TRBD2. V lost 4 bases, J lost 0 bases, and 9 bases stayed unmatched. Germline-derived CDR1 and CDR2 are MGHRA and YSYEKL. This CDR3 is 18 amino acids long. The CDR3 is CASSRLPSGRASYNEQFF. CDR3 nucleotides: TGCGCCAGCAGCCGACTACCAAGCGGGAGGGCCTCCTACAATGAGCAGTTCTTC.

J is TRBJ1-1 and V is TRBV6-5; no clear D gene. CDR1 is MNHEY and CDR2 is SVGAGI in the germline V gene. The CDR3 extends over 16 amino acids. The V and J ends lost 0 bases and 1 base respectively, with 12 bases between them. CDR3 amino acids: CASSYSFLITNTEAFF. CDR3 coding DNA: TGTGCCAGCAGTTACTCTTTCCTGATTACGAACACTGAAGCTTTCTTT.

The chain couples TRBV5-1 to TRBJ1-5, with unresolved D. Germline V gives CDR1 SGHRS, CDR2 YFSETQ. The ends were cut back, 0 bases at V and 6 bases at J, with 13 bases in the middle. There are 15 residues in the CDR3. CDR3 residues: CASSLDPHGGQPQHF. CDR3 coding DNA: TGCGCCAGCAGCTTGGACCCTCACGGCGGTCAGCCCCAGCATTTT. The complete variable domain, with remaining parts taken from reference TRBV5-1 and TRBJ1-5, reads KAGVTQTPRYLIKTRGQQVTLSCSPISGHRSVSWYQQTPGQGLQFLFEYFSETQRNKGNFPGRFSGRQFSNSRSEMNVSTLELGDSALYLCASSLDPHGGQPQHFGDGTRLSIL.

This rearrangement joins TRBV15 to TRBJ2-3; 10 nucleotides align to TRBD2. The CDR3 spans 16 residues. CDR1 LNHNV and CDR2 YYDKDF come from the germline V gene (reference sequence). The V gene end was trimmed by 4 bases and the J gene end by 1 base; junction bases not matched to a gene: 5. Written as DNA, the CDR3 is TGTGCCACCAGCAAATCCGGGACTAGCGGCACAGATACGCAGTATTTT. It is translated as CATSKSGTSGTDTQYF.

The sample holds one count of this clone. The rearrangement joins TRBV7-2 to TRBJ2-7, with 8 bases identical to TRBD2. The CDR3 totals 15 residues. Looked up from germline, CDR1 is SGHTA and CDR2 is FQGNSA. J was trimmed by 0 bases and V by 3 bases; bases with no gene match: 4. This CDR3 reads CASSFSGTSSYEQYF. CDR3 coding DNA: TGTGCCAGCAGCTTTAGCGGGACTTCCTCCTACGAGCAGTACTTC.

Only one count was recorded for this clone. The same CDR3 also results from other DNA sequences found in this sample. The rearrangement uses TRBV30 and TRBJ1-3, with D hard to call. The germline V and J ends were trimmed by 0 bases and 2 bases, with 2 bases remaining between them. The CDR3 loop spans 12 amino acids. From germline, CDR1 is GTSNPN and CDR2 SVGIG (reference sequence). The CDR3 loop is CAWSVTGNTIYF. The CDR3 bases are TGTGCCTGGAGTGTTACTGGAAACACCATATATTTT.

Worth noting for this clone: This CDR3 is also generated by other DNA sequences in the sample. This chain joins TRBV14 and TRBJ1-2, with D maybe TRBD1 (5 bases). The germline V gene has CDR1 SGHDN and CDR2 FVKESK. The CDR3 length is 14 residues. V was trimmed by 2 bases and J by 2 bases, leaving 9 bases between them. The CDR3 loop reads CASSQLGQNYGYTF. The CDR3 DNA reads TGTGCCAGCAGCCAATTGGGGCAGAACTATGGCTACACCTTC. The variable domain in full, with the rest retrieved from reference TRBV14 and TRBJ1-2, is EAGVTQFPSHSVIEKGQTVTLRCDPISGHDNLYWYRRVMGKEIKFLLHFVKESKQDESGMPNNRFLAERTGGTYSTLKVQPAELEDSGVYFCASSQLGQNYGYTFGSGTRLTVV.

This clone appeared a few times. In DNA form, the CDR3 reads TGTGCCAGCAGGATGGGACAGGGACCCCGAGAGCCCCAGCATTTT. The encoded protein is CASRMGQGPREPQHF. The chain couples TRBV27 to TRBJ1-5, with TRBD1 identical over 9 bases. The CDR3 contains 15 residues. Unmatched junction bases numbered 11, after V lost 6 bases and J lost 8 bases. Germline CDR1 and CDR2: MNHEY and SMNVEV (reference sequence).

This CDR3 is CASSLTGALDEQYF. The CDR3 DNA is TGTGCCAGCAGCTTAACGGGGGCATTAGACGAGCAGTACTTC. The rearrangement uses TRBV7-2 and TRBJ2-7, with D perhaps being TRBD1 or TRBD2 (6 bases each). V was cut by 2 bases and J by 5 bases, with 13 bases left in between. Germline V gene lookup returns CDR1 SGHTA and CDR2 FQGNSA. The CDR3 is 14 amino acids.

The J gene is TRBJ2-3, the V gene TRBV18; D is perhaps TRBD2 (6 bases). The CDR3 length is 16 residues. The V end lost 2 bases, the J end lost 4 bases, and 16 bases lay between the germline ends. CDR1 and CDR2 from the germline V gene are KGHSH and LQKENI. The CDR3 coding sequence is TGTGCCAGCTCACCATTCGCGACTAGAGAGCCAGATACGCAGTATTTT. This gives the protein CASSPFATREPDTQYF.

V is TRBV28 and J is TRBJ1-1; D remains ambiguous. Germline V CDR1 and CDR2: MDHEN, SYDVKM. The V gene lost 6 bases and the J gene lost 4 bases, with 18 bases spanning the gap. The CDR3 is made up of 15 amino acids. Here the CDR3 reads CASRVDAGTGTEAFF. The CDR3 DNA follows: TGTGCCAGCAGGGTGGACGCAGGAACGGGCACTGAAGCTTTCTTT.

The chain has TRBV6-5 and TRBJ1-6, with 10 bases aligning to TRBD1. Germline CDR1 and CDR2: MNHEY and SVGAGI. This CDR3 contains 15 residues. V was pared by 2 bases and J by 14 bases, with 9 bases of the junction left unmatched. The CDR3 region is CASSYRDRGYSTLHF. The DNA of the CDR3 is TGTGCCAGCAGTTACAGGGACAGGGGCTACTCAACCCTCCACTTT.

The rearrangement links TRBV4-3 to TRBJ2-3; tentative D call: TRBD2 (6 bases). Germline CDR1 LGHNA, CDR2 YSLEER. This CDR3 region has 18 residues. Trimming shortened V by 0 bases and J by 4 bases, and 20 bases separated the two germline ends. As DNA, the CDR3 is TGCGCCAGCAGCCAAGAATACGGGTCGGGAGTGGGCCCAGATACGCAGTATTTT. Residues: CASSQEYGSGVGPDTQYF.

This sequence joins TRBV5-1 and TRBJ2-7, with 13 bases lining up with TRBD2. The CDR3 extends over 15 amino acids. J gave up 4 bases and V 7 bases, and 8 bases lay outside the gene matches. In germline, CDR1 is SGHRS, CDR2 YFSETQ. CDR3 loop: CASHRLAGGLYEQYF. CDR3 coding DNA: TGCGCCAGCCACCGACTAGCGGGAGGATTGTACGAGCAGTACTTC.